This is a list of T cell receptor beta chains from one sample in a study of control samples from healthy donors and cancer patients. Sequencing was performed with immunoSEQ multiplex PCR; in TCRdb, only in-frame clones are kept and a portion is missing. The table has 120,000 or so clones, 91% seen once. Sequencing input: blood. These receptors were collected from a woman aged 18 to 35 in good health. Both conserved end residues are trimmed from each CDR3. Not all rows give a size; the values are once, few, many and, for expanded clones, a class.

size	V	J	CDR3
once	TRBV7-3	TRBJ2-1	ASSPSFGEQF
once	TRBV28	TRBJ2-3	ASTIAVTSTDTQY
-	TRBV11-2	TRBJ2-3	ASSSGLPDTDTQY
-	TRBV7-2	TRBJ1-2	ASSLRDRGPNYGYT
-	TRBV5-1	TRBJ2-3	ASSTGSSGGADTQY
few	TRBV30	TRBJ2-7	ADNRVCVYEQY
-	TRBV27	TRBJ2-3	ASTRTGSTDTQY
-	TRBV28	TRBJ1-2	ATRGGGSNYGYT
-	TRBV28	TRBJ2-1	ASRNSGTSPPNEQF
many	TRBV2	TRBJ2-7	ASSDDSYEQY
-	TRBV7-6	TRBJ2-5	ASSYKAGPQETQY
-	TRBV29-1	TRBJ2-2	SVENTGELF
-	TRBV28	TRBJ2-7	ASRNGQGAYEQY
-	TRBV29-1	TRBJ1-2	SVTRDRQVDGYT
once	TRBV2	TRBJ2-7	ASSEGGYEQY
-	TRBV7-3	TRBJ1-6	ASSLKGNNSPLH
-	TRBV6-2/TRBV6-3	TRBJ2-2	ASSYGGGFTGELF